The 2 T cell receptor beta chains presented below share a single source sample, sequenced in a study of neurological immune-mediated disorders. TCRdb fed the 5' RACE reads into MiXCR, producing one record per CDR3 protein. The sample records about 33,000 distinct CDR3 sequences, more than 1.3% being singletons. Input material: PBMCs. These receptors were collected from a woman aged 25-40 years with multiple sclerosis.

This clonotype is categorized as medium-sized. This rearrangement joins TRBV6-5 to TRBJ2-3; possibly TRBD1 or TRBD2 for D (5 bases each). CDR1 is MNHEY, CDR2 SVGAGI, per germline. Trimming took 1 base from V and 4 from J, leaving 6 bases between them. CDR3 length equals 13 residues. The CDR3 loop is CASSYLGADTQYF. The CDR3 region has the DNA TGTGCCAGCAGTTACTTGGGGGCAGATACGCAGTATTTT.

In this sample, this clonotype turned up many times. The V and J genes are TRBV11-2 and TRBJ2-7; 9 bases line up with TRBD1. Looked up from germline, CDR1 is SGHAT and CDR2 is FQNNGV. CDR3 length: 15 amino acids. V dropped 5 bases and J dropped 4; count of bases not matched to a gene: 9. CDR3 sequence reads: CASSPAQGAGYEQYF. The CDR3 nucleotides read TGTGCCAGCAGCCCAGCACAGGGGGCGGGGTACGAGCAGTACTTC.